The TCR beta chain under discussion was sequenced for a study of blood T cell repertoires in COVID-19. Turning to the study itself: Specimens from acute and convalescent COVID-19 originated in the United States, Italy and Spain.

The table lists this clone with a few counts. Here immunoSEQ multiplex PCR was the method, and the copy in TCRdb shows in-frame clones only, minus some. The data hold about 310,000 clones, with roughly 84% observed a single time. This CDR3 region has 15 residues. The rearrangement links TRBV1 to TRBJ2-2; no DNA check was done on the table's D call, TRBD2. TRBV1 is reported as a pseudogene. Sequencing was performed on peripheral blood. The source of this sequence is a middle-aged man with active or convalescent COVID-19. The CDR3 sequence: CTSRYTAGLPRELFF. CDR3 coding DNA: TGCACCAGCAGGTACACTGCGGGACTCCCTAGGGAGCTGTTTTTT.